These 7 T cell receptor beta chains originate from one sample sequenced in a study of blood T cell repertoires in COVID-19. Method: immunoSEQ multiplex PCR; TCRdb's copy keeps in-frame clones and lacks some. The table shows about 34,000 clones, with approximately 93% occurring only once. Sample: peripheral blood. These receptors all stem from a human donor in a cohort sampled during active COVID-19.

The CDR3 loop reads CASSVPRTGFPGANVLTF. The CDR3 bases are TGTGCCAGCAGTGTGCCACGGACAGGGTTCCCGGGGGCCAACGTCCTGACTTTC. This chain connects TRBV25-1 to TRBJ2-6; 8 bases map to TRBD1. J was trimmed by 4 bases and V by 4 bases; bases with no gene match: 12. This CDR3 region has 18 residues. Germline CDR1 is MGHDK and CDR2 is SYGVNS.

This clone was seen more than once but under ten times. The V gene is TRBV19, the J gene TRBJ1-5; D remains ambiguous. Per the germline V gene, CDR1 is LNHDA and CDR2 is SQIVND (reference sequence). V was clipped by 2 bases and J by 1 base, with 9 bases between them. The CDR3 runs 15 residues. DNA for the CDR3: TGTGCCAGTAGTATATGGAGAACAAGCAATCAGCCCCAGCATTTT. This gives the protein CASSIWRTSNQPQHF.

CDR3 sequence reads: CAIRGGQVDSPLHF. The CDR3 DNA reads as TGTGCCATCAGGGGAGGACAGGTTGATTCACCCCTCCACTTT. The chain carries TRBV10-3 and TRBJ1-6; 7 bases map to TRBD1. The CDR3 runs to 14 residues. The ends lost 6 bases at V and 8 bases at J; junction bases unmatched: 7. Germline V gene sequence: CDR1 ENHRY, CDR2 SYGVKD.

The chain carries TRBV6-6 and TRBJ2-7; tentative D call: TRBD1 (6 bases). Trimming left V 6 bases short and J 0 bases short, with 12 bases between. From germline, CDR1 is MNHNY and CDR2 SVGAGI (reference sequence). The CDR3 is made up of 14 amino acids. The CDR3: CASRRQVSSYEQYF. The CDR3 DNA follows: TGTGCCAGCAGGCGACAGGTGAGCTCCTACGAGCAGTACTTC.

This clone was observed a single time. This chain links TRBV6-4 with TRBJ2-3; no clear D. The CDR3 runs 16 residues. The V end lost 4 bases, the J end lost 2 bases, and 16 bases lay between the germline ends. Germline loops: CDR1 MRHNA, CDR2 SNTAGT. CDR3 amino acids: CASSVGTRLNTDTQYF. In DNA, the CDR3 is TGTGCCAGCAGTGTTGGCACTCGACTTAACACAGATACGCAGTATTTT.

The V call is TRBV19, the J call TRBJ2-7; D perhaps matches TRBD1 (6 bases). The CDR3 consists of 12 residues. V lost 3 bases and J lost 5, with 8 bases in between. Germline values: CDR1 LNHDA, CDR2 SQIVND (reference sequence). The CDR3 coding sequence is TGTGCCAGTAGTATGGCAGGGGACGAGCAGTACTTC. Translation gives CASSMAGDEQYF.

This clone was picked up a small number of times. The V call is TRBV19, the J call TRBJ1-5; TRBD1 might be the D (5 bases). The CDR3 is 18 amino acids. V lost 2 bases, J lost 5 bases, and 22 bases lay in between. Germline CDR1 LNHDA, CDR2 SQIVND (reference sequence). The CDR3 DNA is TGTGCCAGTAGTATACTATGGGCGGGACGCTCGCGGGATCAGCCCCAGCATTTT. As protein: CASSILWAGRSRDQPQHF.